Shown below are 15 T cell receptor beta chains from a single sample sequenced in a study of technical replicates of blood from several donors. TCRdb's copy holds only in-frame clones and misses some; the assay was immunoSEQ multiplex PCR. The table includes about 44,000 clones, around 96% detected once. Source material: T cells isolated from PBMCs. The receptors come from a human donor in good health.

The rearrangement links TRBV30 to TRBJ2-6, with 10 bases matching TRBD2. Germline lookup yields CDR1 GTSNPN and CDR2 SVGIG (reference sequence). The CDR3 extends over 15 amino acids. J gave up 3 bases and V 5 bases, and 4 bases lay outside the gene matches. The chain's CDR3 is CAWEIAGGGANVLTF. DNA for the CDR3: TGTGCCTGGGAGATAGCGGGAGGTGGGGCCAACGTCCTGACTTTC.

The J gene is TRBJ1-1, the V gene TRBV9, with a weak D call TRBD1 (5 bases). Trimming cost V 0 bases and J 1 base, with 10 bases left between them. The CDR3 extends over 15 amino acids. The germline CDR1 and CDR2 sequences are SGDLS and YYNGEE. The CDR3 nucleotides are TGTGCCAGCAGCGTAGCAGGGTCAGGGAACACTGAAGCTTTCTTT. Translating gives CASSVAGSGNTEAFF.

The chain recombines TRBV18 with TRBJ1-1, with a tentative D call TRBD1 (6 bases). The V end was cut by 0 bases, the J end by 1 base, with 6 bases between. This CDR3 contains 14 residues. Germline V gene lookup returns CDR1 KGHSH and CDR2 LQKENI. The CDR3 sequence: CASSPPDRNTEAFF. CDR3 nucleotides: TGTGCCAGCTCACCACCGGACAGGAACACTGAAGCTTTCTTT.

The gene calls are TRBV9 and TRBJ2-3, with TRBD2 matching 9 bases. Germline lookup yields CDR1 SGDLS and CDR2 YYNGEE. The CDR3 runs 15 residues. J was trimmed by 5 bases and V by 4 bases; bases with no gene match: 8. CDR3 sequence reads: CASSPNLAGLDTQYF. CDR3 DNA: TGTGCCAGCAGCCCTAATCTAGCGGGATTAGATACGCAGTATTTT.

The chain employs TRBV5-1 and TRBJ2-7, with D uncertain. Germline assignment: CDR1 SGHRS and CDR2 YFSETQ. V shed 0 bases and J shed 2 bases, with 9 bases lying between them. The CDR3 is 14 amino acids. Here the CDR3 reads CASSLAAEPYEQYF. CDR3 bases: TGCGCCAGCAGCTTGGCGGCGGAACCCTACGAGCAGTACTTC. The full variable domain, rest sourced from reference TRBV5-1 and TRBJ2-7, is KAGVTQTPRYLIKTRGQQVTLSCSPISGHRSVSWYQQTPGQGLQFLFEYFSETQRNKGNFPGRFSGRQFSNSRSEMNVSTLELGDSALYLCASSLAAEPYEQYFGPGTRLTVT.

V is TRBV29-1 and J is TRBJ1-4; 7 nucleotides align to TRBD1. After removal of 0 bases from V and 9 bases from J, the junction contained 10 bases not matched to a gene. The CDR3 length is 15 residues. Germline loops: CDR1 SQVTM, CDR2 ANQGSEA. This CDR3 reads CSVEDQGQTRQKLFF. CDR3 in DNA: TGCAGCGTTGAAGATCAGGGACAGACTAGACAAAAACTGTTTTTT.

Here the CDR3 DNA reads TGTGCCAGCTCACCACAGGAACAGAACTACGAGCAGTACTTC. Translating gives CASSPQEQNYEQYF. This chain connects TRBV18 to TRBJ2-7, with D uncertain. The CDR3 covers 14 residues. Germline values: CDR1 KGHSH, CDR2 LQKENI. Trimming pared 1 base from V and 3 bases from J, leaving 10 bases between.

The chain employs TRBV5-4 and TRBJ2-3; 8 nucleotides agree with TRBD2. J was trimmed by 5 bases and V by 5 bases; bases with no gene match: 10. Germline loops: CDR1 SGHNT, CDR2 YYREEE (reference sequence). The CDR3 is 15 residues long. CDR3 sequence (DNA): TGTGCCAGCAGAGCCGGGACTAGTGTTCGAGATACGCAGTATTTT. Its translation is CASRAGTSVRDTQYF.

J is TRBJ2-5 and V is TRBV30, with 7 bases matching TRBD2. Per the germline V gene, CDR1 is GTSNPN and CDR2 is SVGIG (reference sequence). The CDR3 extends over 15 amino acids. V lost 5 bases and J lost 0; bases outside the gene matches: 9. The CDR3 sequence: CAWGSEREYQETQYF. CDR3 DNA: TGTGCCTGGGGCTCGGAGCGGGAATACCAAGAGACCCAGTACTTC.

V gene TRBV27 combines with J gene TRBJ1-2; a weak D match, TRBD1 (6 bases). V lost 6 bases and J lost 4, with 15 bases in between. There are 14 residues in the CDR3. CDR1 MNHEY and CDR2 SMNVEV come from the germline V gene (reference sequence). The CDR3 bases are TGTGCCAGCAGCAACGACAGGTGGACCTATGGCTACACCTTC. The encoded protein is CASSNDRWTYGYTF.

The rearrangement uses TRBV30 and TRBJ1-4; D is uncertain. This CDR3 is built from 11 residues. Germline CDR1 reads GTSNPN; CDR2 reads SVGIG (reference sequence). V was clipped by 7 bases and J by 6 bases, with 9 bases between them. CDR3 sequence: CAYTAYEKLFF. Here the CDR3 DNA reads TGTGCCTACACAGCTTATGAAAAACTGTTTTTT. The full variable domain, completed using reference TRBV30 and TRBJ1-4, is SQTIHQWPATLVQPVGSPLSLECTVEGTSNPNLYWYRQAAGRGLQLLFYSVGIGQISSEVPQNLSASRPQDRQFILSSKKLLLSDSGFYLCAYTAYEKLFFGSGTQLSVL.

The chain carries TRBV25-1 and TRBJ2-5, with a weak D call TRBD2 (6 bases). This CDR3 region has 13 residues. V was clipped by 7 bases and J by 5 bases, with 14 bases between them. Looked up from germline, CDR1 is MGHDK and CDR2 is SYGVNS. The CDR3 DNA follows: TGTGCCAGCAAGTTTGTAGGGAGGGAGACCCAGTACTTC. As protein: CASKFVGRETQYF.

The CDR3 loop reads CASSYLSTRGTEAFF. The CDR3 region has the DNA TGTGCCAGCAGTTACCTCTCCACCCGGGGGACTGAAGCTTTCTTT. J is TRBJ1-1 and V is TRBV6-5; D is possibly TRBD1 (5 bases). Per germline, CDR1 MNHEY and CDR2 SVGAGI. Deletions cut 2 bases from V and 5 bases from J, with 15 bases between. The CDR3 has 15 residues.

The rearrangement links TRBV29-1 to TRBJ1-2; no clear D gene. This CDR3 contains 13 residues. Germline V gene sequence: CDR1 SQVTM, CDR2 ANQGSEA. Trimming took 3 bases from V and 6 from J, leaving 14 bases between them. The chain's CDR3 is CSVDSGGRDGYTF. For the CDR3, the DNA is TGCAGCGTTGATTCGGGAGGTAGAGATGGCTACACCTTC. The full variable domain, completed using reference TRBV29-1 and TRBJ1-2, is SAVISQKPSRDICQRGTSLTIQCQVDSQVTMMFWYRQQPGQSLTLIATANQGSEATYESGFVIDKFPISRPNLTFSTLTVSNMSPEDSSIYLCSVDSGGRDGYTFGSGTRLTVV.

This chain joins TRBV6-1 and TRBJ2-1, with no clear D. Germline V lookup: CDR1 MNHNS, CDR2 SASEGT. The CDR3 contains 10 residues. Trimming took off 8 bases at V and 10 bases at J, with 9 bases between the two ends. DNA of the CDR3: TGTGCCAGCCGCCCGGTGGAGCAGTTCTTC. It translates to CASRPVEQFF.